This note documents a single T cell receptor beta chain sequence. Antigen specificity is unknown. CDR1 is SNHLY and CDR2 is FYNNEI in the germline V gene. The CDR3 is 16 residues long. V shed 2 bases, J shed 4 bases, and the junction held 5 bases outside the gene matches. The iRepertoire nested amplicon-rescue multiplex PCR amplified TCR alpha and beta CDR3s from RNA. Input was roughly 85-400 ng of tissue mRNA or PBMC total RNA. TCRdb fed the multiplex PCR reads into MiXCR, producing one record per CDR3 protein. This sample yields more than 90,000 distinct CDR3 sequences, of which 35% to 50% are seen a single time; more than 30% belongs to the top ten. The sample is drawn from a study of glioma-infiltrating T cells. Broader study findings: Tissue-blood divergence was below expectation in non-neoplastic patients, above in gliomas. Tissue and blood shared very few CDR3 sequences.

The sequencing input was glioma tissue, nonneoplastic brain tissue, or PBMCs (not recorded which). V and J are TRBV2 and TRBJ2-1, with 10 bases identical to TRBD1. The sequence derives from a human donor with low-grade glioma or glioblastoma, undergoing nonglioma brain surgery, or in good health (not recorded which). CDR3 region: CASSERDRGLYNEQFF. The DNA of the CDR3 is TGTGCCAGCAGTGAACGGGACAGGGGCCTTTACAATGAGCAGTTCTTC.